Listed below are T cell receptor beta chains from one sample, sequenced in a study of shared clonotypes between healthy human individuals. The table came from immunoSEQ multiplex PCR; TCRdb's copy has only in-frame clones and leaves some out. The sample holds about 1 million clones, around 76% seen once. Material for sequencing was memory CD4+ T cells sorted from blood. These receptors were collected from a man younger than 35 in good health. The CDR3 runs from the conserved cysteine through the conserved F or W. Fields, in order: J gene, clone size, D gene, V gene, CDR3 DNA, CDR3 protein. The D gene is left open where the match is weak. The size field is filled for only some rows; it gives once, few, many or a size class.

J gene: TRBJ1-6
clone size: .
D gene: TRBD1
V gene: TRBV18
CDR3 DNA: TGTGCCAGCTCTCGAACCAACGGACAGGCACCCCTCCACTTT
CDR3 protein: CASSRTNGQAPLHF

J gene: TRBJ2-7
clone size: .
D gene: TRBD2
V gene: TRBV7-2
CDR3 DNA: TGTGCCAGCAGCGGGGCTAGCGGGAGGGCCCACGAGCAGTACTTC
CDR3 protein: CASSGASGRAHEQYF

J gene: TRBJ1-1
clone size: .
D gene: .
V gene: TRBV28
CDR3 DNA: TGTGCCAGCAGGACTCAGGGGAGGCCTGAAGCTTTCTTT
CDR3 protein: CASRTQGRPEAFF

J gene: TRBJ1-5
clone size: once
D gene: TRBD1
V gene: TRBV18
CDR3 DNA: TGTGCCAGCTCACCATCCTCCCGGACAGGGAGCAATCAGCCCCAGCATTTT
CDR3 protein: CASSPSSRTGSNQPQHF

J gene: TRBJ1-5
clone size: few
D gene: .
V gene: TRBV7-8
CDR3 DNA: TGTGCCAGCAGCTCAACCCAGGGTCAGCCCCAGCATTTT
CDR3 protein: CASSSTQGQPQHF

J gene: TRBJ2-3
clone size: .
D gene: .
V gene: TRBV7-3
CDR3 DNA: TGTGCCAGCAGCTTATATGGGACTTCTCGGACAGATACGCAGTATTTT
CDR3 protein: CASSLYGTSRTDTQYF

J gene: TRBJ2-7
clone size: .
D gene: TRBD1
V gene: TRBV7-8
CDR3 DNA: TGTGCCAGCAGCTTAGGGCGCAACGGACAGGGGCGGATTATACGCTTCTACGAGCAGTACTTC
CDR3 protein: CASSLGRNGQGRIIRFYEQYF

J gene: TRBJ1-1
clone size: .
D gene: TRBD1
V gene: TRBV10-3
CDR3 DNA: TGTGCCATCAGTGAGTCAGGGGGCTACTTGAACACTGAAGCTTTCTTT
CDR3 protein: CAISESGGYLNTEAFF

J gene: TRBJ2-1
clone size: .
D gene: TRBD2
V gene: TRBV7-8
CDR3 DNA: TGTGCCAGCAGCTTAGGTCCACTAGCGGGAGGGGGCGAGCAGTTCTTC
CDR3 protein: CASSLGPLAGGGEQFF

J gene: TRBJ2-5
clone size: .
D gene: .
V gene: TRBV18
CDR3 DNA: TGTGCCAGCTCACCTTCCGAGGAGACCCAGTACTTC
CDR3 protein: CASSPSEETQYF

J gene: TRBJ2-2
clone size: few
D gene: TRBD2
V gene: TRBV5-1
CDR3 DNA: TGCGCCAGCAATTATGCTAGCGGGAGGATGGTCGGGGAGCTGTTTTTT
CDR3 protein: CASNYASGRMVGELFF

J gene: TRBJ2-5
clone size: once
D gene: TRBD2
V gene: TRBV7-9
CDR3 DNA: TGTGCCAGCAGCTTGGGACTAGCGGGACAAGAGACCCAGTACTTC
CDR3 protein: CASSLGLAGQETQYF

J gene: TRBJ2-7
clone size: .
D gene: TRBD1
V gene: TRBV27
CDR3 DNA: TGTGCCAGCAGTTCAAATTCGAGGGGGCTCGGCGAGCAGTACTTC
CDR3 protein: CASSSNSRGLGEQYF

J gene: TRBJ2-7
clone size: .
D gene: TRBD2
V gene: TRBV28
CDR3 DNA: TGTGCCAGCAGCCGACTAGCGGGGCCCCCTGTCGAGCAGTACTTC
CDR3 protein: CASSRLAGPPVEQYF

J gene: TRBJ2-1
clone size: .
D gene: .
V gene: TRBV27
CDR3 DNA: TGTGCCAGCAGTCAACAGAGCCTCTCCTACAATGAGCAGTTCTTC
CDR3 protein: CASSQQSLSYNEQFF

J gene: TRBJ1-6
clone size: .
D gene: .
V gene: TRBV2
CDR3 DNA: TGTGCCAGCCTCCGGCGGCCTAATTCACCCCTCCACTTT
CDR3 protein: CASLRRPNSPLHF

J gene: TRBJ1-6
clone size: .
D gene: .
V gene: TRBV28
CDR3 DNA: TGTGCCAGCAGGCCCCAAGGGGGGAGCAATTCACCCCTCCACTTT
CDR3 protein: CASRPQGGSNSPLHF

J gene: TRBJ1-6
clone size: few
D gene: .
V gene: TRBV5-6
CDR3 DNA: TGTGCCAGCAGCCCCCGACGAACAGGGTATGATTCACCCCTCCACTTT
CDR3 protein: CASSPRRTGYDSPLHF

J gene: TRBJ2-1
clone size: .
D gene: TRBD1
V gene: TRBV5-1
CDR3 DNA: TGCGCCAGCAGCCCAACACCGGGACAGGGGAATGAGCAGTTCTTC
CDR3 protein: CASSPTPGQGNEQFF

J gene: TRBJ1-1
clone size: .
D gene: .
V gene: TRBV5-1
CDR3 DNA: TGCGCCAGCAGCTTGGAAGGCACTGAAGCTTTCTTT
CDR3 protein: CASSLEGTEAFF

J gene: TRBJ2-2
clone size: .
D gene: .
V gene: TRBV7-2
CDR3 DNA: TGTGCCAGCAGCCTTGGGGGTGCTAACACCGGGGAGCTGTTTTTT
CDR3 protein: CASSLGGANTGELFF

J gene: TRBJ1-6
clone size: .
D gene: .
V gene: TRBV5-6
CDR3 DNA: TGTGCCAGCAGCTTGGGAGGGTACGGGAATTCACCCCTCCACTTT
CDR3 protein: CASSLGGYGNSPLHF

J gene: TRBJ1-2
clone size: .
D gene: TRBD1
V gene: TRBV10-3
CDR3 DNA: TGTGCCATCAGTGATGGGACAGATGCAGGCTATGGCTACACCTTC
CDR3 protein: CAISDGTDAGYGYTF

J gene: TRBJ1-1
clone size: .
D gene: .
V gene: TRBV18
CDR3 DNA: TGTGCCAGCTCACCAACACCACAGCAAGGGAACACTGAAGCTTTCTTT
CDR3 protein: CASSPTPQQGNTEAFF

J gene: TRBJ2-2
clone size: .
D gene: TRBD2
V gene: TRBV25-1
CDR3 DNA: TGTGCCAGCAGCCGAGCGGGAAGCGCCGGGGAGCTGTTTTTT
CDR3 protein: CASSRAGSAGELFF

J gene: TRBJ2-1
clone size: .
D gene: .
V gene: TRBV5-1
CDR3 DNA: TGCGCCAGCAGCCCGACTATTTCCGCCTACAATGAGCAGTTCTTC
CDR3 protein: CASSPTISAYNEQFF

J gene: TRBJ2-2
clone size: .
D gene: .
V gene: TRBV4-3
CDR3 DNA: TGCGCCAGCAGCCAAGATCCCCCGGGAACGAACACCGGGGAGCTGTTTTTT
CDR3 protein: CASSQDPPGTNTGELFF

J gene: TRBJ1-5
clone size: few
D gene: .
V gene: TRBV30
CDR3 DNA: TGTGCCTGGAGTGGCCAGGGGACTCAGCCCCAGCATTTT
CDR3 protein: CAWSGQGTQPQHF

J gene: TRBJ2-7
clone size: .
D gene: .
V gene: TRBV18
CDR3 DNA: TGTGCCAGCTCACGGCCTCAGGGGAAGCAGTACTTC
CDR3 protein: CASSRPQGKQYF

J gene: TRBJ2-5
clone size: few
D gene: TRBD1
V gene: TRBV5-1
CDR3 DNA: TGCGCCAGCAGCTTTGGACAGGGTCAAGAGACCCAGTACTTC
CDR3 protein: CASSFGQGQETQYF

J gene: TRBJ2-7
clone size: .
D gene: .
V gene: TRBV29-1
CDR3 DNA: TGCAGCGTTGAATTCCAGGCCTACGAGCAGTACTTC
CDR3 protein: CSVEFQAYEQYF

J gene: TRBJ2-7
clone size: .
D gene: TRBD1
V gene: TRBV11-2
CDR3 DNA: TGTGCCAGCAGCTTAACAGGGGGCTGGTCCTACGAGCAGTACTTC
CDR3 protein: CASSLTGGWSYEQYF

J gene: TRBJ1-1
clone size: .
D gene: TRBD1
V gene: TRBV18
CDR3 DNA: TGTGCCAGCTCCCGACAGGGGGGGAACACTGAAGCTTTCTTT
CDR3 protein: CASSRQGGNTEAFF

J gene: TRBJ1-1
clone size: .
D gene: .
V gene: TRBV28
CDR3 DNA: TGTGCCAGCAGTCTATCTGACCGACTGTACACTGAAGCTTTCTTT
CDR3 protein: CASSLSDRLYTEAFF

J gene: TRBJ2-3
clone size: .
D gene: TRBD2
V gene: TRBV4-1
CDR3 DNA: TGCGCCAGCAGCCCCTTCGGGACTAGCGCAGATACGCAGTATTTT
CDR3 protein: CASSPFGTSADTQYF

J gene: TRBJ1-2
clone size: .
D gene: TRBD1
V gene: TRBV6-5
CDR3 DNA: TGTGCCAGCAGTTCGGACAGGGGTGGCTATGGCTACACCTTC
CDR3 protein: CASSSDRGGYGYTF

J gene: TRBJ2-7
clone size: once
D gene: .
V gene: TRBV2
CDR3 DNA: TGTGCCAGCAGACTAGCACCAAATTCCTACGAGCAGTACTTC
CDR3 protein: CASRLAPNSYEQYF

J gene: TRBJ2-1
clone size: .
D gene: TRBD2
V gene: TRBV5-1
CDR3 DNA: TGCGCCAGCCCTGCGGGGACTAGGACCCACAATGAGCAGTTCTTC
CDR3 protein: CASPAGTRTHNEQFF

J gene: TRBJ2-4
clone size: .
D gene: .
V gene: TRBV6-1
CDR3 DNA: TGTGCCAGCAGTGGGACGGACAGAAACATTCAGTACTTC
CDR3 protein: CASSGTDRNIQYF

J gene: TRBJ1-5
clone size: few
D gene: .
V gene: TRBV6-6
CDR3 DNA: TGTGCCAGCAGTTACCCCCCGATTCCAAGGGGGCAGCCCCAGCATTTT
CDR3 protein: CASSYPPIPRGQPQHF

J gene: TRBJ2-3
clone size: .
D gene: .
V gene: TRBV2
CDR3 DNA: TGTGCCAGCAGTGAGCAGAGTGTGACGCAGTATTTT
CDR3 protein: CASSEQSVTQYF